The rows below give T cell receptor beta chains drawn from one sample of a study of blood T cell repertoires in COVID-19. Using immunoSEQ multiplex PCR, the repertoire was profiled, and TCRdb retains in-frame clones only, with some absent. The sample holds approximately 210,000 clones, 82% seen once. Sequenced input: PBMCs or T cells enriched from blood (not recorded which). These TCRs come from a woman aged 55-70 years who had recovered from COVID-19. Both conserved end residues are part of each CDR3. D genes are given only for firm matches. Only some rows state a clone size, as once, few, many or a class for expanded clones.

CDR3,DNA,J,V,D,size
CASTARLAGGADTQYF,TGTGCCAGCACCGCCCGACTAGCGGGAGGAGCAGATACGCAGTATTTT,TRBJ2-3,TRBV27,TRBD2,.
CASSLLTGSATEAFF,TGTGCCAGCAGCTTACTCACAGGGTCGGCCACTGAAGCTTTCTTT,TRBJ1-1,TRBV11-2,.,once
CSVELPRTSIRDEQFF,TGCAGCGTTGAATTACCCCGGACTAGTATAAGGGATGAGCAGTTCTTC,TRBJ2-1,TRBV29-1,TRBD2,.
CASRFILRQGLGNQPQHF,TGTGCCAGTAGATTTATATTACGACAGGGGCTCGGCAATCAGCCCCAGCATTTT,TRBJ1-5,TRBV19,TRBD1,.
CASRRQPTEQYF,TGTGCCAGCAGGCGACAGCCTACGGAGCAGTACTTC,TRBJ2-7,TRBV2,.,.
CASSLSWGLTGELFF,TGCGCCAGCAGCTTGTCCTGGGGGCTTACCGGGGAGCTGTTTTTT,TRBJ2-2,TRBV5-1,.,.
CASSSNPTGGVVGYTF,TGCGCCAGCAGCTCCAACCCGACAGGGGGAGTGGTAGGCTACACCTTC,TRBJ1-2,TRBV4-1,TRBD1,.
CSARRGAYGYTF,TGCAGCGCTCGTAGGGGCGCCTATGGCTACACCTTC,TRBJ1-2,TRBV29-1,.,.
CASSIEGTGSYGYTF,TGTGCCAGTAGTATAGAAGGGACAGGATCGTATGGCTACACCTTC,TRBJ1-2,TRBV19,TRBD1,.
CASSWDRGSGTYEQYF,TGTGCCAGCAGCTGGGACCGGGGGAGCGGAACCTACGAGCAGTACTTC,TRBJ2-7,TRBV5-4,.,.
CASSFPGTSVYEQYF,TGTGCCAGCAGCTTCCCCGGGACTAGCGTTTACGAGCAGTACTTC,TRBJ2-7,TRBV5-4,TRBD2,.
CATTSGGNTIYF,TGTGCCACTACGTCGGGAGGAAACACCATATATTTT,TRBJ1-3,TRBV6-5,.,.
CASSFKGDGDTQYF,TGCGCCAGCAGCTTTAAAGGGGATGGAGATACGCAGTATTTT,TRBJ2-3,TRBV5-1,.,few
CASSPDRVNTEAFF,TGTGCCAGCTCACCAGACAGGGTGAACACTGAAGCTTTCTTT,TRBJ1-1,TRBV18,TRBD1,.
CASRAGVDPSPLHF,TGTGCCAGCAGAGCGGGGGTTGATCCTTCACCCCTCCACTTT,TRBJ1-6,TRBV6-5,.,.
CASSPGTGAGIQYF,TGTGCCAGCAGCCCCGGGACAGGGGCGGGCATTCAGTACTTC,TRBJ2-4,TRBV7-9,TRBD1,.
CASSLAWTANTGELFF,TGTGCCAGCAGCTTAGCTTGGACAGCGAACACCGGGGAGCTGTTTTTT,TRBJ2-2,TRBV11-3,.,.
CASRNGDGNTIYF,TGTGCCAGCAGGAACGGAGATGGAAACACCATATATTTT,TRBJ1-3,TRBV6-5,.,once
CASSDGTGGNYEQYF,TGTGCCAGCAGTGATGGAACAGGGGGAAACTACGAGCAGTACTTC,TRBJ2-7,TRBV6-2/TRBV6-3,TRBD1,.
CASSWDRGLLVEAFF,TGTGCCAGCAGCTGGGACAGGGGGCTGTTGGTTGAAGCTTTCTTT,TRBJ1-1,TRBV5-6,TRBD1,.
CASSVGGLAGVETQYF,TGTGCCAGCAGCGTAGGTGGACTAGCGGGAGTAGAGACCCAGTACTTC,TRBJ2-5,TRBV9,TRBD2,.
CASSVTGQGRSPLHF,TGTGCCAGCAGTGTAACGGGACAGGGCAGATCACCCCTCCACTTT,TRBJ1-6,TRBV25-1,TRBD1,.
CASSQGIGYTF,TGTGCCAGTAGTCAGGGGATCGGCTACACCTTC,TRBJ1-2,TRBV19,.,.
CASSFRPGHEAFF,TGTGCCAGCAGCTTCCGTCCAGGGCATGAAGCTTTCTTT,TRBJ1-1,TRBV7-2,.,.
CASSGQGTWGNYEQYF,TGTGCCAGCAGTGGACAAGGGACTTGGGGGAACTACGAGCAGTACTTC,TRBJ2-7,TRBV27,.,.
CASSPRDRVYTGELFF,TGTGCCAGCAGCCCCCGGGACAGGGTTTACACCGGGGAGCTGTTTTTT,TRBJ2-2,TRBV7-3,TRBD1,.
CASSLPGTSGGDEQFF,TGTGCCAGCTCACTCCCCGGGACTAGCGGGGGGGATGAGCAGTTCTTC,TRBJ2-1,TRBV18,TRBD2,once
CASSQEWRVGSYEQYF,TGTGCCAGCAGCCAAGAATGGCGGGTAGGCTCCTACGAGCAGTACTTC,TRBJ2-7,TRBV14,.,.
CASGEAEAFF,TGTGCCAGCGGGGAGGCTGAAGCTTTCTTT,TRBJ1-1,TRBV12-3/TRBV12-4,.,.
CAWSVAGHSGYTF,TGTGCCTGGAGCGTAGCGGGACACAGTGGCTACACCTTC,TRBJ1-2,TRBV30,.,.
CASRLTGDGELFF,TGTGCCAGCAGATTAACAGGGGACGGGGAGCTGTTTTTT,TRBJ2-2,TRBV6-5,TRBD1,few
CASSEQASYEQYF,TGTGCCAGCAGTGAGCAGGCGAGCTACGAGCAGTACTTC,TRBJ2-7,TRBV6-1,.,few
CASSHDTAYGYTF,TGTGCCAGCAGCCACGACACCGCCTATGGCTACACCTTC,TRBJ1-2,TRBV14,.,.
CASRDRTQPQHF,TGTGCCAGTAGGGACAGGACGCAGCCCCAGCATTTT,TRBJ1-5,TRBV19,TRBD1,.
CASSVEGLGYTF,TGTGCCAGCAGCGTAGAGGGGTTAGGCTACACCTTC,TRBJ1-2,TRBV9,.,.
CASSQVGQGNEKLFF,TGTGCCAGCAGCCAAGTTGGACAGGGCAATGAAAAACTGTTTTTT,TRBJ1-4,TRBV3-1/TRBV3-2,TRBD1,.
CASSPRQGAKETQYF,TGTGCCAGCAGCCCTCGACAGGGGGCGAAAGAGACCCAGTACTTC,TRBJ2-5,TRBV11-2,TRBD1,.
CASSTFATNRGVQPQHF,TGTGCCAGCTCCACCTTCGCCACAAACAGGGGGGTCCAGCCCCAGCATTTT,TRBJ1-5,TRBV18,TRBD1,.
CATSVGGDNTGELFF,TGTGCCACCAGTGTTGGGGGCGACAACACCGGGGAGCTGTTTTTT,TRBJ2-2,TRBV24-1,.,.
CASSRQGGPQPQHF,TGTGCCAGCAGTCGACAGGGTGGGCCTCAGCCCCAGCATTTT,TRBJ1-5,TRBV6-2/TRBV6-3,TRBD1,.
CSAENYYGYTF,TGCAGTGCTGAAAACTACTATGGCTACACCTTC,TRBJ1-2,TRBV20-1,.,.
CASSALAGGRTDTQYF,TGTGCCAGCAGCGCACTAGCGGGGGGCCGGACAGATACGCAGTATTTT,TRBJ2-3,TRBV11-2,TRBD2,.